The 22 T cell receptor beta chains listed next were all sequenced from one sample in a study of T-cell memory formation after mild COVID-19 (dated by TCRdb to about 2021). Library preparation employed 5' RACE. The run used an Illumina NovaSeq 6000. TCRdb itself trimmed the public reads at Q25 with fastp, ran MiXCR and retained productive beta chains. Here each entry gathers all rows of one CDR3 protein and keeps the most common genes and DNA. The sample profile shows a few hundred thousand distinct CDR3 sequences; 16% of them were found once. The ten most abundant clones make up 22% of the sample. The sequenced sample consisted of PBMCs or a T cell subset sorted from them (not recorded which). The receptors come from a man between 18 and 29 years old who had mild COVID-19 (a few samples of this study predate the infection). The sample titles of this study are shuffled in the database, so cell type and time point are left out; the donor was told from shared clones.

The chain carries TRBV4-1 and TRBJ2-3; the D gene is possibly TRBD2 (7 bases). Per the germline V gene, CDR1 is MGHRA and CDR2 is YSYEKL. This CDR3 contains 17 residues. V shed 0 bases and J shed 1 base, with 14 bases lying between them. The CDR3 nucleotides read TGCGCCAGCAGCCAAGATGGCGGCGGGGGCGGCACAGATACGCAGTATTTT. This codes for CASSQDGGGGGTDTQYF.

In this sample, this clonotype turned up a few times. The chain is built from TRBV4-1 and TRBJ1-1; D is possibly TRBD1 (5 bases). Per the germline V gene, CDR1 is MGHRA and CDR2 is YSYEKL. The V end was cut by 6 bases, the J end by 0 bases, with 17 bases between. The CDR3 length is 16 residues. The CDR3 nucleotides read TGCGCCAGCAGTGACTGGCCCAGACAGATGAACACTGAAGCTTTCTTT. It translates to CASSDWPRQMNTEAFF.

This clonotype was detected a few times. This chain joins TRBV4-2 and TRBJ1-1, with D hard to call. In germline, CDR1 is LGHNA, CDR2 YNFKEQ. The CDR3 has 14 amino acids. The germline V and J ends were trimmed by 0 bases and 5 bases, with 10 bases remaining between them. The CDR3 DNA sequence: TGTGCCAGCAGCCAAGATACCGTAGGGACTGAAGCTTTCTTT. It yields the protein CASSQDTVGTEAFF.

In nucleotides, the CDR3 is TGTGCCAGCAGCCCAAGGGGGACAGGGGGTCCCACTGAAGCTTTCTTT. It translates to CASSPRGTGGPTEAFF. The chain uses TRBV2 and TRBJ1-1; 11 bases fit TRBD1. This CDR3 is 16 amino acids long. Germline values: CDR1 SNHLY, CDR2 FYNNEI. J lost 4 bases, V lost 6 bases, and 10 bases had no gene match.

This clonotype was seen many times. The V gene is TRBV5-1, the J gene TRBJ1-1, with a weak D call TRBD1 (5 bases). The CDR3 has 14 residues. From germline, CDR1 is SGHRS and CDR2 YFSETQ. With 0 bases removed from V and 4 bases from J, the gap between germline ends came to 10 bases. CDR3 protein: CASSLEAGSTEAFF. Written as DNA, the CDR3 is TGCGCCAGCAGCTTGGAGGCAGGGAGCACTGAAGCTTTCTTT.

This clonotype showed up many times. The chain uses TRBV7-2 and TRBJ2-7, with unresolved D. The V gene's germline CDR1 is SGHTA and CDR2 FQGNSA. V gave up 3 bases and J gave up 0 bases, with 9 bases separating them. CDR3 length: 14 amino acids. CDR3 sequence (DNA): TGTGCCAGCAGCTTCCGCGTCAGCTCCTACGAGCAGTACGTC. Protein sequence: CASSFRVSSYEQYV.

This clonotype came up many times. V usage is TRBV7-9 and J usage is TRBJ1-1, with D hard to call. The V gene lost 6 bases and the J gene lost 5 bases, with 10 bases spanning the gap. Germline CDR1 is SEHNR and CDR2 is FQNEAQ (reference sequence). The CDR3 length is 12 residues. CDR3 nucleotide sequence: TGTGCCAGCAGTTTACTGGGAACTGAAGCTTTCTTT. Its protein is CASSLLGTEAFF.

This clonotype was detected only a few times. This chain links TRBV12-3 or TRBV12-4 with TRBJ1-2; D perhaps matches TRBD1 (5 bases). The CDR3 has 11 amino acids. With 8 bases removed from V and 8 bases from J, the gap between germline ends came to 12 bases. The CDR3 DNA reads TGTGCCAGCCACGGGGGTCAGGGCTACACCTTC. Translating gives CASHGGQGYTF.

The chain carries TRBV4-3 and TRBJ2-1; D perhaps matches TRBD1 (6 bases). V dropped 0 bases and J dropped 6 bases, with 6 bases sitting between them. Looked up from germline, CDR1 is LGHNA and CDR2 is YSLEER. The CDR3 has 13 residues. In nucleotides, the CDR3 is TGCGCCAGCAGCCAAGAACAGGGCAATGAGCAGTTCTTC. It codes for CASSQEQGNEQFF.

This chain joins TRBV12-5 and TRBJ2-5; 9 positions match TRBD2. CDR3 length: 16 amino acids. J lost 3 bases, V lost 5 bases, and 10 bases had no gene match. Germline V lookup: CDR1 LGHNT, CDR2 FRNRAP. The CDR3 sequence: CASGLGLAKEEETQYF. As DNA, the CDR3 is TGTGCTAGTGGTCTCGGACTAGCGAAGGAGGAAGAGACCCAGTACTTC.

This clonotype has a count of ten or more. The chain couples TRBV5-1 to TRBJ1-1, with D possibly matching TRBD1 (5 bases). V lost 4 bases to trimming and J lost 1 base, with 11 bases between them. Germline assignment: CDR1 SGHRS and CDR2 YFSETQ. CDR3 length: 14 residues. CDR3 residues: CASSPLGQNTEAFF. The CDR3, as DNA: TGCGCCAGCAGCCCCCTTGGACAGAACACTGAAGCTTTCTTT. Variable domain in full (rest from reference TRBV5-1 and TRBJ1-1): KAGVTQTPRYLIKTRGQQVTLSCSPISGHRSVSWYQQTPGQGLQFLFEYFSETQRNKGNFPGRFSGRQFSNSRSEMNVSTLELGDSALYLCASSPLGQNTEAFFGQGTRLTVV.

The genes are TRBV9 and TRBJ2-5; possible D gene TRBD2, 5 bases. Per germline, CDR1 SGDLS and CDR2 YYNGEE. Deletions cut 0 bases from V and 5 bases from J, with 11 bases between. CDR3 length: 14 amino acids. The CDR3 spells CASSVELAGETQYF. The CDR3 DNA reads TGTGCCAGCAGCGTAGAGCTAGCCGGGGAGACCCAGTACTTC. Based on the CDR3 plus reference TRBV9 and TRBJ2-5, the full variable domain is DSGVTQTPKHLITATGQRVTLRCSPRSGDLSVYWYQQSLDQGLQFLIQYYNGEERAKGNILERFSAQQFPDLHSELNLSSLELGDSALYFCASSVELAGETQYFGPGTRLLVL.

This clonotype was recorded many times. This rearrangement joins TRBV7-8 to TRBJ1-2; D is unresolved. Trimming took off 1 base at V and 0 bases at J, with 6 bases between the two ends. The CDR3 length is 14 residues. Looked up from germline, CDR1 is SGHVS and CDR2 is FQNEAQ. The chain's CDR3 is CASSLGSANYGYTF. The CDR3 bases are TGTGCCAGCAGCTTAGGGTCAGCTAACTATGGCTACACCTTC.

This clonotype was recorded a few times. This chain uses TRBV6-2 or TRBV6-3 with TRBJ1-5; tentatively, D is TRBD1 (5 bases). The V gene lost 5 bases and the J gene lost 4 bases, with 9 bases spanning the gap. This CDR3 spans 13 amino acids. Germline values: CDR1 MNHEY, CDR2 SVGEGT. This CDR3 is CASSQDKNQPQHF. The CDR3 coding sequence is TGTGCCAGCAGTCAGGACAAGAATCAGCCCCAGCATTTT.

The chain has TRBV7-6 and TRBJ2-3; 11 positions agree with TRBD2. J lost 0 bases, V lost 2 bases, and 7 bases had no gene match. Germline V CDR1 and CDR2: SGHVS, FNYEAQ. The length of the CDR3 is 18 residues. The CDR3 coding sequence is TGTGCCAGCAGCTTAATACTAGCGGGGGTATCTAGCACAGATACGCAGTATTTT. This encodes CASSLILAGVSSTDTQYF.

This clonotype was seen only once. The chain has TRBV7-3 and TRBJ2-2; tentative D call: TRBD1 (5 bases). The V end was cut by 3 bases, the J end by 7 bases, with 12 bases between. The CDR3 extends over 14 amino acids. Per germline, CDR1 SGHTA and CDR2 FQGTGA. Here the CDR3 DNA reads TGTGCCAGCAGCTTCTATAGGGGCGGCGGGGAGCTGTTTTTT. It codes for CASSFYRGGGELFF. Complete variable domain (other parts from reference TRBV7-3 and TRBJ2-2): GAGVSQTPSNKVTEKGKYVELRCDPISGHTALYWYRQSLGQGPEFLIYFQGTGAADDSGLPNDRFFAVRPEGSVSTLKIQRTERGDSAVYLCASSFYRGGGELFFGEGSRLTVL.

The chain couples TRBV7-9 to TRBJ1-1; 10 positions agree with TRBD1. Unmatched junction bases numbered 15, after V lost 5 bases and J lost 6 bases. CDR3 length: 17 residues. The germline CDR1 and CDR2 sequences are SEHNR and FQNEAQ (reference sequence). CDR3 in amino acids: CASSHRPWTGGDPEAFF. CDR3 nucleotide sequence: TGTGCCAGCAGCCACCGACCCTGGACAGGGGGGGACCCTGAAGCTTTCTTT.

A few counts support this clonotype. The chain has TRBV7-9 and TRBJ1-6; tentative D call: TRBD1 (5 bases). Between the trimmed V and J ends, which lost 5 bases and 9 bases, there was a span of 14 bases. Germline CDR1 reads SEHNR; CDR2 reads FQNEAQ (reference sequence). The length of the CDR3 is 14 residues. CDR3 sequence reads: CASSAQGAGSPLHF. CDR3 nucleotides: TGTGCCAGCAGCGCTCAAGGGGCCGGTTCACCCCTCCACTTT.

The CDR3 here is CSARTSGSSYEQYV. The CDR3 DNA sequence: TGCAGTGCTAGAACTAGCGGTTCCTCCTACGAGCAGTACGTC. The V call is TRBV20-1, the J call TRBJ2-7, with TRBD2 matching 8 bases. There are 14 residues in the CDR3. Looked up from germline, CDR1 is DFQATT and CDR2 is SNEGSKA (reference sequence). The V and J ends lost 2 bases and 0 bases, in that order; junction bases with no gene match: 3.

The V call is TRBV7-3, the J call TRBJ2-2; 9 bases map to TRBD2. CDR1 is SGHTA, CDR2 FQGTGA, per germline. V was pared by 2 bases and J by 9 bases, with 10 bases of the junction left unmatched. The CDR3 is 16 residues long. The DNA for the CDR3 is TGTGCCAGCAGCTTAGTGACTAGCGGAACCCACCGGGAGCTGTTTTTT. It yields the protein CASSLVTSGTHRELFF.

The J gene is TRBJ1-4, the V gene TRBV6-5; D call uncertain. This CDR3 is built from 12 residues. With 6 bases removed from V and 12 bases from J, the gap between germline ends came to 14 bases. CDR1 MNHEY and CDR2 SVGAGI come from the germline V gene. CDR3 DNA sequence: TGTGCCAGCAGCCGGACGGGGTTGGAACTGTTTTTT. It codes for CASSRTGLELFF.

This clonotype was observed at least ten times. The rearrangement links TRBV20-1 to TRBJ2-5; D ambiguous. Trimming stripped 7 bases from V and 5 bases from J, with 14 bases between. The CDR3 loop spans 12 amino acids. Germline assignment: CDR1 DFQATT and CDR2 SNEGSKA (reference sequence). In nucleotides, the CDR3 is TGCAGTGTCGGGTCGCGGCGGGAGACCCAGTACTTC. It translates to CSVGSRRETQYF.